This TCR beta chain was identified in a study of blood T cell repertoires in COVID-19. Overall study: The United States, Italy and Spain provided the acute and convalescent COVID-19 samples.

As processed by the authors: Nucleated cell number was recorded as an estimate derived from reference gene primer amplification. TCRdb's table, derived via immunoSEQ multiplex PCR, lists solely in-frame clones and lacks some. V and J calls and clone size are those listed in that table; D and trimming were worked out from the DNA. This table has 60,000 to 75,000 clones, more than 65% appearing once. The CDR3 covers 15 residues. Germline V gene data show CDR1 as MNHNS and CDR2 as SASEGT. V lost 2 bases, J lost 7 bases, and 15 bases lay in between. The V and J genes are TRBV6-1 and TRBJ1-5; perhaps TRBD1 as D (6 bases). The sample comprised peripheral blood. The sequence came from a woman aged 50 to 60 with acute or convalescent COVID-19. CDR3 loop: CASSELSPGVQPQHF. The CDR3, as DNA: TGTGCCAGCAGTGAACTCTCCCCAGGGGTGCAGCCCCAGCATTTT.